Following are 8 T cell receptor beta chains from one sample sequenced in a study of beta chain features in type 1 diabetes. Expressed TCRB transcripts were sequenced, since all the RNA that had been isolated was reverse transcribed. TCRdb keeps only in-frame clones here, not all; method: immunoSEQ multiplex PCR. Of around 280,000 clones listed, 15% are singletons. These TCRs' antigens remain unknown. Whole-study results and caveats: TCRB CDR3 length was moderately but significantly reduced in all four CD4+ subsets of Type 1 diabetes patients.

The sample taken for sequencing was naive CD4+ T cells from blood. These receptors originate from a man between 18 and 29 years old with type 1 diabetes.

This chain joins TRBV5-4 and TRBJ1-1; 7 bases align to TRBD1. The CDR3 is made up of 14 amino acids. With V trimmed by 4 bases and J by 0 bases, 3 bases remained unmatched. The germline V gene encodes CDR1 SGHNT and CDR2 YYREEE (reference sequence). The CDR3 bases are TGTGCCAGCAGCGCGGGGACAGTGAACACTGAAGCTTTCTTT. Encoded protein: CASSAGTVNTEAFF. The full variable domain, completed using reference TRBV5-4 and TRBJ1-1, is ETGVTQSPTHLIKTRGQQVTLRCSSQSGHNTVSWYQQALGQGPQFIFQYYREEENGRGNFPPRFSGLQFPNYSSELNVNALELDDSALYLCASSAGTVNTEAFFGQGTRLTVV.

This chain joins TRBV9 and TRBJ2-2; D may be TRBD2 (5 bases). Per the germline V gene, CDR1 is SGDLS and CDR2 is YYNGEE. The CDR3 contains 15 residues. The germline V and J ends were trimmed by 0 bases and 2 bases, with 8 bases remaining between them. Written as DNA, the CDR3 is TGTGCCAGCAGCGTAGGAGGAGGTAACACCGGGGAGCTGTTTTTT. This sequence encodes CASSVGGGNTGELFF.

The chain joins TRBV30 to TRBJ2-4, with 8 bases that match TRBD1. Germline CDR1 is GTSNPN and CDR2 is SVGIG (reference sequence). V gave up 1 base and J gave up 7 bases; unmatched junction bases: 3. This CDR3 comprises 13 residues. CDR3 bases: TGTGCCTGGAGTGGGCAGGGGGCCAACATTCAGTACTTC. This translates into CAWSGQGANIQYF.

A few counts support this clone. The V call is TRBV5-1, the J call TRBJ2-7; 8 positions match TRBD2. The length of the CDR3 is 14 residues. Trimming at V came to 2 bases and at J to 2 bases, leaving 3 bases not matched to a gene. The germline gives CDR1 SGHRS, CDR2 YFSETQ. CDR3 bases: TGCGCCAGCAGCTTAGCGGGAGTACCCTACGAGCAGTACTTC. Its protein product is CASSLAGVPYEQYF.

J is TRBJ2-1 and V is TRBV9; possibly TRBD1 for D (6 bases). Germline V gene data show CDR1 as SGDLS and CDR2 as YYNGEE. The ends were cut back, 4 bases at V and 0 bases at J, with 14 bases in the middle. This CDR3 has 16 amino acids. CDR3 nucleotide sequence: TGTGCCAGCAGCCAAGTGGGACAAGTCTCCTACAATGAGCAGTTCTTC. This gives the protein CASSQVGQVSYNEQFF.

The chain uses TRBV5-1 and TRBJ2-5; the match to TRBD2 covers 9 bases. CDR3 length: 15 residues. From germline, CDR1 is SGHRS and CDR2 YFSETQ. Trimming took 5 bases from V and 2 from J; bases not matched to a gene: 7. The CDR3 region is CASSSVAGAQETQYF. As DNA, the CDR3 is TGCGCCAGCAGTTCCGTAGCGGGGGCTCAAGAGACCCAGTACTTC.

This clone was counted a few times. The chain uses TRBV5-1 and TRBJ2-3; 10 bases are shared with TRBD2. With V trimmed by 0 bases and J by 5 bases, 6 bases remained unmatched. CDR1 is SGHRS and CDR2 is YFSETQ in the germline V gene. CDR3 size: 16 residues. The CDR3 region has the DNA TGCGCCAGCAGCTTGGAAGCGGGGGGGCCATTAGATACGCAGTATTTT. It encodes CASSLEAGGPLDTQYF.

This chain links TRBV27 with TRBJ1-2; maybe TRBD1 (5 bases). This CDR3 has 13 residues. V lost 7 bases and J 4 bases, leaving 13 bases between the germline ends. Germline V CDR1 and CDR2: MNHEY, SMNVEV (reference sequence). CDR3 region: CASTIGQGYGYTF. DNA of the CDR3: TGTGCCAGCACCATTGGGCAGGGCTATGGCTACACCTTC.